One sample yielded the 23 T cell receptor beta chains listed below, sequenced in a study of T cells in Graves' hyperthyroidism and ophthalmopathy. RNA transcripts served as the template for amplifying TCR beta CDR3 regions. HTBI primers drove first-round RT-PCR of the TCR CDR3. MiXCR, applied by TCRdb to the multiplex PCR reads, yields one record per CDR3 protein. Among a few hundred thousand distinct CDR3 sequences listed, roughly 46% were seen once. The sequenced material came from peripheral blood or thyroid tissue (not recorded which). The source of these receptors is a woman aged 18-35 years with Graves' hyperthyroidism.

In the case of this clonotype: This may stem from a read error, because a much larger clone lies one nucleotide away. V gene TRBV7-9 combines with J gene TRBJ1-5; 9 positions agree with TRBD1. Germline assignment: CDR1 SEHNR and CDR2 FQNEAQ (reference sequence). V dropped 5 bases and J dropped 3; count of bases not matched to a gene: 5. The CDR3 is 15 amino acids. CDR3 nucleotides: TGTGCCAGCAGCCGGACAGGGGATATCAATCAGCCCCAGCATTTT. It specifies CASSRTGDINQPQHF.

This clonotype came up once. A junction end diverges from the germline sequence, so it may reflect a read error. This chain links TRBV5-1 with TRBJ2-7; D is possibly TRBD2 (6 bases). Germline loops: CDR1 SGHRS, CDR2 YFSETQ. The length of the CDR3 is 13 residues. CDR3 in amino acids: CASSPRAGREQYF. The CDR3 DNA reads as TGTGCCAGCAGCCCTCGGGCAGGGAGGGAGCAGTACTTC. Supplemented by reference TRBV5-1 and TRBJ2-7, the full variable domain reads KAGVTQTPRYLIKTRGQQVTLSCSPISGHRSVSWYQQTPGQGLQFLFEYFSETQRNKGNFPGRFSGRQFSNSRSEMNVSTLELGDSALYLCASSPRAGREQYFGPGTRLTVT.

A single count supports this clonotype. One base away lies a much larger clone, so this may be a sequencing read error. The genes are TRBV4-3 and TRBJ2-7; 7 bases agree with TRBD2. CDR3 length: 15 amino acids. Per the germline V gene, CDR1 is LGHNA and CDR2 is YSLEER. V gave up 4 bases and J gave up 6 bases; unmatched junction bases: 12. CDR3 coding DNA: TGCGCCAGCAGCCCCTCAGCGGGGCTACTCTCCGAGCAGTACTTC. Protein: CASSPSAGLLSEQYF.

This clonotype was detected ten times or more. This chain connects TRBV7-9 to TRBJ1-1; 9 bases align to TRBD1. From germline, CDR1 is SEHNR and CDR2 FQNEAQ (reference sequence). There are 20 residues in the CDR3. V was clipped by 5 bases and J by 0 bases; unmatched bases: 19. CDR3 in amino acids: CASSPAPWTGESLVNTEAFF. Written as DNA, the CDR3 is TGTGCCAGCAGCCCAGCCCCGTGGACAGGGGAGAGTCTTGTGAACACTGAAGCTTTCTTT. The full variable domain, in which reference TRBV7-9 and TRBJ1-1 provide the parts outside the CDR3, is DTGVSQNPRHKITKRGQNVTFRCDPISEHNRLYWYRQTLGQGPEFLTYFQNEAQLEKSRLLSDRFSAERPKGSFSTLEIQRTEQGDSAMYLCASSPAPWTGESLVNTEAFFGQGTRLTVV.

The V and J genes are TRBV24-1 and TRBJ2-4, with 9 bases aligning to TRBD2. The V gene end was trimmed by 2 bases and the J gene end by 6 bases; junction bases not matched to a gene: 22. The CDR3 totals 21 residues. The germline gives CDR1 KGHDR, CDR2 SFDVKD. The CDR3 DNA is TGTGCCACCAGTGATTCGCGCCCTACCGTGGAAGCGGGAGGCCAGGGAAACATTCAGTACTTC. Residues: CATSDSRPTVEAGGQGNIQYF.

The V gene is TRBV4-3, the J gene TRBJ2-7, with D tentatively TRBD2 (7 bases). V was clipped by 1 base and J by 6 bases, with 13 bases between them. Germline V lookup: CDR1 LGHNA, CDR2 YSLEER. The CDR3 is 14 amino acids. The CDR3 is CASSQGTGGTEQYF. The CDR3 DNA reads TGCGCCAGCAGCCAAGGCACGGGGGGCACCGAGCAGTACTTC.

The sample holds many counts of this clonotype. The chain uses TRBV7-9 and TRBJ2-2; 7 bases line up with TRBD1. The V gene end was trimmed by 4 bases and the J gene end by 7 bases; junction bases not matched to a gene: 9. The germline gives CDR1 SEHNR, CDR2 FQNEAQ (reference sequence). The CDR3 is made up of 15 amino acids. CDR3 bases: TGTGCCAGCAGCTCATTCACAGGGGTAATCGGGGAGCTGTTTTTT. It specifies CASSSFTGVIGELFF.

This clonotype was detected a few times. Written as DNA, the CDR3 is TGTGCCAGCAGTTACGGGACAGGGAGTAACTATGGCTACACCTTC. Its protein is CASSYGTGSNYGYTF. The V gene is TRBV6-2 or TRBV6-3, the J gene TRBJ1-2; TRBD1 matches at 9 bases. The CDR3 is 15 residues long. The germline gives CDR1 MNHEY, CDR2 SVGEGT. V lost 2 bases, J lost 1 base, and 2 bases stayed unmatched.

A few counts support this clonotype. The V gene is TRBV27, the J gene TRBJ1-1, with D possibly TRBD1 on 6 matching bases. CDR3 length equals 14 residues. The germline gives CDR1 MNHEY, CDR2 SMNVEV (reference sequence). V lost 6 bases and J 1 base, leaving 12 bases between the germline ends. The CDR3 sequence: CASSPSQGNTEAFF. For the CDR3, the DNA is TGTGCCAGCAGCCCATCACAGGGGAACACTGAAGCTTTCTTT.

This clonotype was found a few times. CDR3 nucleotides: TGTGCCAGCAGTTTATTGGGGGCAGGCAATCAGCCCCAGCATTTT. Its translation is CASSLLGAGNQPQHF. The rearrangement uses TRBV27 and TRBJ1-5; possibly TRBD1 for D (6 bases). The CDR3 sequence is 15 residues long. Germline loops: CDR1 MNHEY, CDR2 SMNVEV (reference sequence). The germline V and J ends were trimmed by 1 base and 2 bases, with 9 bases remaining between them.

This clonotype was recorded at least ten times. The chain uses TRBV20-1 and TRBJ2-5; the D is unclear. Germline assignment: CDR1 DFQATT and CDR2 SNEGSKA (reference sequence). V dropped 0 bases and J dropped 3 bases, with 14 bases sitting between them. This CDR3 has 15 residues. Written as DNA, the CDR3 is TGCAGTGCTAGAGATTACGAAGGGTCTAAAGAGACCCAGTACTTC. Protein: CSARDYEGSKETQYF.

The rearrangement uses TRBV2 and TRBJ1-6; D is perhaps TRBD1 (6 bases). Germline lookup yields CDR1 SNHLY and CDR2 FYNNEI. This CDR3 contains 14 residues. V lost 8 bases and J 7 bases, leaving 15 bases between the germline ends. The DNA of the CDR3 is TGTGCCAGCGGGACATTGGAGGGGAATTCACCCCTCCACTTT. Its translation: CASGTLEGNSPLHF.

In the case of this clonotype: Compared with germline, one end of the junction differs, possibly owing to a read error. The gene calls are TRBV29-1 and TRBJ2-5; D is unresolved. The CDR3 length is 12 residues. From germline, CDR1 is SQVTM and CDR2 ANQGSEA. CDR3: CGLAGPQETQYF. CDR3 sequence (DNA): TGTGGCCTCGCCGGGCCTCAAGAGACCCAGTACTTC.

This clonotype occurred once. The chain carries TRBV11-1 and TRBJ2-2, with TRBD1 matching 7 bases. The CDR3 sequence is 15 residues long. In germline, CDR1 is SGHAT, CDR2 FQDESV (reference sequence). Trimming took 5 bases from V and 1 from J; bases not matched to a gene: 4. CDR3 nucleotides: TGTGCCAGCAGCGCCAGACAGGGGAACACCGGGGAGCTGTTTTTT. Its protein is CASSARQGNTGELFF.

CDR3 protein: CASSDTSEQYF. The CDR3 region has the DNA TGTGCCAGCAGCGATACATCCGAGCAGTACTTC. The V call is TRBV9, the J call TRBJ2-7; no definite D call. The V end lost 3 bases, the J end lost 6 bases, and 7 bases lay between the germline ends. The CDR3 is made up of 11 amino acids. The germline CDR1 and CDR2 sequences are SGDLS and YYNGEE.

This sequence joins TRBV27 and TRBJ1-1; no definite D call. The length of the CDR3 is 14 residues. In germline, CDR1 is MNHEY, CDR2 SMNVEV (reference sequence). V was clipped by 6 bases and J by 0 bases, with 11 bases between them. CDR3 DNA: TGTGCCAGCAGCCGAGCGTTTATGAACACTGAAGCTTTCTTT. Translating gives CASSRAFMNTEAFF.

The rearrangement joins TRBV7-2 to TRBJ2-5, with 11 nucleotides matching TRBD2. V was pared by 4 bases and J by 5 bases, with 6 bases of the junction left unmatched. The CDR3 runs 15 residues. CDR1 and CDR2 from the germline V gene are SGHTA and FQGNSA. In nucleotides, the CDR3 is TGTGCCAGCAGCTCGGGACTAGCGGAAGAGGAGACCCAGTACTTC. This gives the protein CASSSGLAEEETQYF. Complete variable domain (other parts from reference TRBV7-2 and TRBJ2-5): GAGVSQSPSNKVTEKGKDVELRCDPISGHTALYWYRQSLGQGLEFLIYFQGNSAPDKSGLPSDRFSAERTGGSVSTLTIQRTQQEDSAVYLCASSSGLAEEETQYFGPGTRLLVL.

J is TRBJ2-7 and V is TRBV29-1; D remains unclear. The V gene lost 7 bases and the J gene lost 1 base, with 14 bases spanning the gap. The CDR3 consists of 13 residues. CDR1 is SQVTM, CDR2 ANQGSEA, per germline. The CDR3 region is CSALLTPSYEQYF. In DNA form, the CDR3 reads TGCAGCGCCCTCCTGACTCCGTCCTACGAGCAGTACTTC.

The chain has TRBV24-1 and TRBJ2-1; TRBD2 is a possible D gene (6 bases). The CDR3 is 15 amino acids. Trimming took off 4 bases at V and 2 bases at J, with 11 bases between the two ends. Germline V CDR1 and CDR2: KGHDR, SFDVKD. In DNA form, the CDR3 reads TGTGCCACCAGTGAGGCTAGCGTTCCCTACAATGAGCAGTTCTTC. It encodes CATSEASVPYNEQFF.

Ten or more counts support this clonotype. The chain couples TRBV7-9 to TRBJ1-2; tentative D call: TRBD1 (6 bases). Between the trimmed V and J ends, which lost 5 bases and 7 bases, there was a span of 17 bases. In germline, CDR1 is SEHNR, CDR2 FQNEAQ (reference sequence). This CDR3 is 14 amino acids long. CDR3 amino acids: CASSELQGIVGYTF. CDR3 nucleotides: TGTGCCAGCAGCGAACTACAGGGAATTGTTGGCTACACCTTC.

V and J are TRBV6-6 and TRBJ1-5; possibly TRBD1 for D (6 bases). V lost 2 bases, J lost 0 bases, and 14 bases lay in between. The CDR3 runs 17 residues. Germline CDR1 and CDR2: MNHNY and SVGAGI (reference sequence). CDR3 residues: CASSYGKGGYSNQPQHF. CDR3 sequence (DNA): TGTGCCAGCAGTTACGGGAAGGGGGGGTATAGCAATCAGCCCCAGCATTTT.

This clonotype turned up a few times. The chain combines TRBV7-9 with TRBJ1-4, with 7 bases identical to TRBD1. Per the germline V gene, CDR1 is SEHNR and CDR2 is FQNEAQ (reference sequence). There are 15 residues in the CDR3. The ends lost 5 bases at V and 6 bases at J; junction bases unmatched: 9. DNA of the CDR3: TGTGCCAGCAGCCAAGATCTACAGGGGTATGAAAAACTGTTTTTT. It is translated as CASSQDLQGYEKLFF.

The chain carries TRBV7-2 and TRBJ1-5, with D uncertain. V was pared by 0 bases and J by 14 bases, with 17 bases between. In germline, CDR1 is SGHTA, CDR2 FQGNSA. The CDR3 loop spans 14 amino acids. CDR3 loop: CASSLAQVAGYEHF. The CDR3 DNA is TGTGCCAGCAGCTTAGCGCAGGTAGCTGGGTACGAGCATTTT.